This T cell receptor (beta chain) originates from a study of T cell responses to AZD1222 COVID-19 vaccine. Deletions cut 0 bases from V and 2 bases from J, with 3 bases between. This CDR3 contains 12 residues. The germline V gene encodes CDR1 SGHRS and CDR2 YFSETQ. The method was immunoSEQ multiplex PCR; TCRdb's version includes in-frame clones alone and lacks a portion of them. The data contain 140,000 or so clones, 90% to 95% of them singletons. Study outcomes and limitations: Epitopes outside B.1.351 and B.1.1.7 mutated regions reportedly drew nearly half of spike TCRs.

Regarding this clone: The antigen is not known. Within the sample, other DNA sequences also encode this same CDR3.

The chain has TRBV5-1 and TRBJ2-7; D is unresolved. This clonotype originated in an adult who had recovered from COVID-19. Sequenced here: peripheral blood, sampled after recovery from COVID-19. CDR3 loop: CASSLGTYEQYF. CDR3 coding DNA: TGCGCCAGCAGCTTGGGAACCTACGAGCAGTACTTC.